This section outlines one T cell receptor (beta chain) sequence together with its context. The data belong to a study of blood T cell repertoires in COVID-19. On the study more broadly: COVID-19 samples, acute and convalescent, were from the United States, Italy and Spain.

CDR1 is LGHNA and CDR2 is YNFKEQ in the germline V gene. The CDR3 consists of 12 residues. Trimming removed 8 bases from V and 7 bases from J, with 11 bases in between. Methods used by the authors: Amplifying reference gene primers gave estimates of nucleated cell counts. The table came from immunoSEQ multiplex PCR; TCRdb's copy has only in-frame clones and leaves some out. The DNA gave D and trimming, while V, J and clone size come from that table. Here the sample spans about 440,000 clones, about 85% being singletons. Participants came from about 24 US areas, aged about 18 to 90 years. The chain couples TRBV4-2 to TRBJ2-2, with D perhaps matching TRBD1 (6 bases). The source material was PBMCs or T cells enriched from blood (not recorded which). The clonotype comes from a woman between 18 and 29 years old with acute COVID-19. CDR3 region: CASWGRSGELFF. CDR3 DNA: TGTGCCAGCTGGGGGCGGAGCGGGGAGCTGTTTTTT.